This T cell receptor (beta chain) appears in the sequencing data of a study of human T cells and chemical hapten exposure. One entry per CDR3 protein, called by TCRdb with MiXCR from the RACE reads. There are about 200,000 distinct CDR3 sequences in the sample; under 30% occur only once, and 2% to 2.5% lies in the top ten. The time point is: patch test 3, about 24 weeks after DPC sensitization. Treatment given: therapeutic diphenylcyclopropenone sensitization with weekly scalp DPC. This clonotype was seen repeatedly, ten times or more. The CDR3 contains 15 residues. Germline lookup yields CDR1 DFQATT and CDR2 SNEGSKA (reference sequence). Trimming removed 0 bases at V and 1 base at J, with 11 bases between.

The clonotype comes from a woman aged 35 to 49 with alopecia areata. Some clones in this sample may be carry-over from other donors' samples. The sequences come from whole blood, collected in connection with sensitization to the hapten diphenylcyclopropenone (DPC). The rearrangement links TRBV20-1 to TRBJ2-3, with D perhaps TRBD2 (5 bases). CDR3 DNA sequence: TGCAGTGCTAGAGATACGAGCGGCCGCACAGATACGCAGTATTTT. As protein: CSARDTSGRTDTQYF.